Listed below are T cell receptor beta chains from one sample, sequenced in a study. MiXCR was run by TCRdb on the 5' RACE reads, yielding one entry per CDR3 protein. The profile covers about 50,000 distinct CDR3 sequences, with roughly a sixth appearing a single time and 2% to 2.5% taken by the ten largest. The source material was naive CD4+ T cells sorted from blood. All receptors derive from a female donor with breast cancer. The conserved cysteine and the conserved F or W are not part of the CDR3 here. A row's size may be missing; if present it is once, few, many or a size class.

v_gene	abundance	j_gene	CDR3aa
TRBV6-6	many	TRBJ1-2	ASKVKAKGRGYT
TRBV7-9	few	TRBJ1-1	ASNPGTEEAF
TRBV5-6	few	TRBJ1-1	ASSPSGQSPEAF
TRBV6-5	.	TRBJ2-6	ASSWSSGANVLT
TRBV9	.	TRBJ2-1	ASSVGSSGSVAYFRSGQF
TRBV12-3/TRBV12-4	many	TRBJ1-2	ASSSGKDGYT
TRBV18	.	TRBJ1-3	ASSSDVRSGNTIY
TRBV7-6	few	TRBJ1-6	ASSLAQSTLGSPLH
TRBV7-8	few	TRBJ1-1	ASREDRHTEAF
TRBV7-3	.	TRBJ2-7	ASSSDGGGSSYEQY
TRBV21-1	.	TRBJ2-2	ASRIRDEPNTGELF
TRBV5-1	.	TRBJ1-2	ASSLVGQSYGYT
TRBV19	few	TRBJ1-1	ASTARTGRTEAF
TRBV5-1	.	TRBJ1-2	ASSSWTGINYGYT
TRBV20-1	.	TRBJ2-1	SATTREGRDEQF
TRBV20-1	.	TRBJ2-7	SASGRGTYEQY
TRBV20-1	many	TRBJ1-1	SAPRSGLNTEAF
TRBV5-1	.	TRBJ1-3	ASSLAPGTSGNTIY
TRBV5-6	few	TRBJ1-5	ASSLGLADTNQPQH
TRBV5-1	few	TRBJ2-2	ASSTGVSGELF
TRBV7-8	many	TRBJ2-1	ASSSYKWDEQF
TRBV9	.	TRBJ1-6	ASSVDARGHSPLH
TRBV3-2	.	TRBJ2-1	ASSHQGRPCGDSHVTEQF
TRBV11-2	few	TRBJ2-5	ASSFMGHNQETQY
TRBV7-2	few	TRBJ2-3	ASSFDRSTDTQY
TRBV20-1	.	TRBJ2-2	SARVHRAGELF
TRBV7-8	.	TRBJ2-3	ASSPRPSGSTDTQY
TRBV5-1	many	TRBJ2-1	ASSLGDFPSYNEQF
TRBV7-2	many	TRBJ1-2	ASSSTGQNGYT
TRBV5-5	few	TRBJ2-3	ASSLGGQGKTDTQY
TRBV6-5	many	TRBJ1-5	ASSKMGDRARQPQH
TRBV7-2	.	TRBJ1-1	AGSLVARSTEAF
TRBV5-1	.	TRBJ2-1	ASSLQGYSYNEQF
TRBV5-1	many	TRBJ2-5	ASSPGTGGSETQY
TRBV7-9	once	TRBJ1-6	ASSSTGLTNSPLH
TRBV7-2	.	TRBJ1-6	ASSSLVHNSPLH
TRBV6-5	few	TRBJ2-3	ASSTRRTDTQY
TRBV27	.	TRBJ2-1	ASSLGTGVRVEQF
TRBV15	.	TRBJ2-3	ATSRDRGNADTQY
TRBV6-2/TRBV6-3	many	TRBJ1-2	ASSYQEGSHYGYT
TRBV20-1	many	TRBJ2-3	SARDEVRDTQY
TRBV6-5	many	TRBJ1-6	ASRETGVNSPLH
TRBV12-3/TRBV12-4	few	TRBJ1-2	ASSRQGNSNYGYT